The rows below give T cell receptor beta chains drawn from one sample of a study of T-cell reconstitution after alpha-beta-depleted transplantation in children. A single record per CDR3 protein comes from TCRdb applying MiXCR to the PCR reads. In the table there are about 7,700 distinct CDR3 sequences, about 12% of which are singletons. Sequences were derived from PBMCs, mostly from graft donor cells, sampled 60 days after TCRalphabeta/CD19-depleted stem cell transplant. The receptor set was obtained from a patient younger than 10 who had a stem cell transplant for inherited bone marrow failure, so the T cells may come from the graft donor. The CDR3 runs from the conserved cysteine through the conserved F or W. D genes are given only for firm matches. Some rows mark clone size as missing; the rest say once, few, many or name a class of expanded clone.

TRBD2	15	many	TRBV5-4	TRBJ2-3	TGTGCCAGCAGCCGCGTGGGAGGGTTGGCAGATACGCAGTATTTT	CASSRVGGLADTQYF
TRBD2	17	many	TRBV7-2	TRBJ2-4	TGTGCCAGCAGCCTAGCCCGGACTAGCGGGAGGAGGGACATTCAGTACTTC	CASSLARTSGRRDIQYF
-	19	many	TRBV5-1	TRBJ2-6	TGCGCCAGCAGCTTGCGGGCGGACAGCTCCTTCTCTGGGGCCAACGTCCTGACTTTC	CASSLRADSSFSGANVLTF
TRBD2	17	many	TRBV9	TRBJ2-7	TGTGCCAGCTGCGGGTCGGTTTTGGCGGGAGGGCCCCACGAGCAGTACTTC	CASCGSVLAGGPHEQYF
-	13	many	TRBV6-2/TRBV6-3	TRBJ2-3	TGTGCCAGCAGTTTTGATTCCGCAGATACGCAGTATTTT	CASSFDSADTQYF
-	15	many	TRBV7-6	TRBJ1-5	TGTGCCAGCAGCGCAGACACAGGGAACAATCAGCCCCAGCATTTT	CASSADTGNNQPQHF
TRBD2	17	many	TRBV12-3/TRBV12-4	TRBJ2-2	TGTGCCAGCAGTTTTGTCGGGCTAGCGGGAGTCGCCGGGGAGCTGTTTTTT	CASSFVGLAGVAGELFF
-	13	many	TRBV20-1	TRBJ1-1	TGCAGTGCCAGCGGGCCAATGTCCACTGAAGCTTTCTTT	CSASGPMSTEAFF
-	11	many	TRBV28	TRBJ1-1	TGTGCCAGCAGTTCTCAGGGCAAAGCTTTCTTT	CASSSQGKAFF
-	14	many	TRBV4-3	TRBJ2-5	TGCGCCAGCAGCCAAGGGCGACGGGCGCAGACCCAGTACTTC	CASSQGRRAQTQYF
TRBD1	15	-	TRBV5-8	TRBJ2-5	TGTGCCAGGGGACCCGGGACAGGGGGTCGGGAGACCCAGTACTTC	CARGPGTGGRETQYF
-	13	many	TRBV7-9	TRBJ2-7	TGTGCCAGCAGCTTAGCGATACGTAACGAGCAGTACTTC	CASSLAIRNEQYF
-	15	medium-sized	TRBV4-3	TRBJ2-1	TGCGCCAGCAGCCGAGAGCGGGTGGAATACAATGAGCAGTTCTTC	CASSRERVEYNEQFF
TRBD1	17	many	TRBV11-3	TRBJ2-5	TGTGCCAGCAGCACCCAGTTCACGGGACAGGGATTGGAGACCCAGTACTTC	CASSTQFTGQGLETQYF
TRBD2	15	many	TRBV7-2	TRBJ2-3	TGTGCCAGCAGCTTTTTAGCGGGAGGGCAAGATACGCAGTATTTT	CASSFLAGGQDTQYF
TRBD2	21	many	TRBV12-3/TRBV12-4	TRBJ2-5	TGTGCCAGCATTTCGCCCCCGGGACTAGCGGTCAATCCCCGCCCGGAAGAGACCCAGTACTTC	CASISPPGLAVNPRPEETQYF
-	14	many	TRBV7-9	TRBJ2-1	TGTGCCAGCAGCCAAAGGCCGCCGGGCGATGAGCAGTTCTTC	CASSQRPPGDEQFF
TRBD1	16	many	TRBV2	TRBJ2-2	TGTGCCAGCAGTGGGGAACAGGGGCTGAACACCGGGGAGCTGTTTTTT	CASSGEQGLNTGELFF
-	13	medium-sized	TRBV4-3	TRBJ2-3	TGCGCCAGCAGCCAAGTATATGAGGATACGCAGTATTTT	CASSQVYEDTQYF
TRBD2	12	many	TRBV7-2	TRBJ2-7	TGTGCCAGCAGCTTAAGGGAGGGCGAGCAGTACTTC	CASSLREGEQYF
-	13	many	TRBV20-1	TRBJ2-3	TGCAGTGCTACAGGCAGGTTCACAGATACGCAGTATTTT	CSATGRFTDTQYF
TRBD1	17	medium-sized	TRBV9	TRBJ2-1	TGTGCCAGCAGCGTAGTGGGGACAGGGTTGGCCCCCAATGAGCAGTTCTTC	CASSVVGTGLAPNEQFF
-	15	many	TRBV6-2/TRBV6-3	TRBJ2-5	TGTGCCCTCACGGCTAGAGGGGTGAACAAGTGGACCCAGTACTTC	CALTARGVNKWTQYF
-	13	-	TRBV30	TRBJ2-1	TGTGCCTCCTGGGGCGGATCCTACAATGAGCAGTTCTTC	CASWGGSYNEQFF